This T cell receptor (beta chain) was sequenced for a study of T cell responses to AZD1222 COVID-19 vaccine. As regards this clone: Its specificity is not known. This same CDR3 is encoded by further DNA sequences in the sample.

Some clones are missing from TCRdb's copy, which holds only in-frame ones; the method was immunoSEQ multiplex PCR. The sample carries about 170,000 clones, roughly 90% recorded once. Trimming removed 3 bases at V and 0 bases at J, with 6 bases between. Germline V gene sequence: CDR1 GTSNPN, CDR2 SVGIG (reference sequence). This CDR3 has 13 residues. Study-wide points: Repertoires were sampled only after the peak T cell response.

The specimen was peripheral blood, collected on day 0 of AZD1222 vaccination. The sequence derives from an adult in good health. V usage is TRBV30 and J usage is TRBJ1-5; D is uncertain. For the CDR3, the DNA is TGTGCCTGGAGCACAAATAGCAATCAGCCCCAGCATTTT. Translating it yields CAWSTNSNQPQHF.